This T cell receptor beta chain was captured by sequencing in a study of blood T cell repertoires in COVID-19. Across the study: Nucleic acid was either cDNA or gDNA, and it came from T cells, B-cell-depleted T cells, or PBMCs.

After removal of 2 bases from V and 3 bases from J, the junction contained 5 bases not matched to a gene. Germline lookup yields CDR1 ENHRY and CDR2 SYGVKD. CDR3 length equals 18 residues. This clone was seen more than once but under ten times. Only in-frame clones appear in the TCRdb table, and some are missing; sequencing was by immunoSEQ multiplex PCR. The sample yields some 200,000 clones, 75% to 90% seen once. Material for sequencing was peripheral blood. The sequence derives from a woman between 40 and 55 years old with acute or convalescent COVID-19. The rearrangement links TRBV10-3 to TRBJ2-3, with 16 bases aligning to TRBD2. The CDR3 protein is CAISEPGLAGGPTDTQYF. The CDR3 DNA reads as TGTGCCATCAGTGAGCCGGGACTAGCGGGGGGGCCTACAGATACGCAGTATTTT.